The 12 T cell receptor beta chains in this list originate from one sample, sequenced in a study of T cell responses to AZD1222 COVID-19 vaccine. TCRdb keeps only in-frame clones here, not all; method: immunoSEQ multiplex PCR. The sample lists about 110,000 clones, 88% occurring once. Here the sequenced sample was peripheral blood, taken on day 0 of AZD1222 vaccination. These receptors originate from an adult in good health.

This rearrangement joins TRBV25-1 to TRBJ2-5; TRBD2 aligns across 14 bases. V lost 3 bases and J lost 7; bases outside the gene matches: 10. CDR1 MGHDK and CDR2 SYGVNS come from the germline V gene. The CDR3 has 17 amino acids. The CDR3 loop reads CASSDPRLAGGRLTQYF. The CDR3 nucleotides are TGTGCCAGCAGTGACCCCCGACTAGCGGGGGGGAGGTTGACCCAGTACTTC.

V usage is TRBV9 and J usage is TRBJ2-1, with D maybe TRBD2 (6 bases). CDR1 is SGDLS, CDR2 YYNGEE, per germline. This CDR3 comprises 17 residues. V lost 1 base to trimming and J lost 8 bases, with 22 bases between them. The CDR3 sequence: CASSVWDVYMGGDEQFF. In nucleotides, the CDR3 is TGTGCCAGCAGCGTATGGGACGTATATATGGGAGGTGATGAGCAGTTCTTC. The full variable domain, rest sourced from reference TRBV9 and TRBJ2-1, is DSGVTQTPKHLITATGQRVTLRCSPRSGDLSVYWYQQSLDQGLQFLIQYYNGEERAKGNILERFSAQQFPDLHSELNLSSLELGDSALYFCASSVWDVYMGGDEQFFGPGTRLTVL.

The chain combines TRBV2 with TRBJ1-4; 8 bases are shared with TRBD1. Per the germline V gene, CDR1 is SNHLY and CDR2 is FYNNEI. Germline trimming cut 7 bases from V and 8 bases from J; bases unmatched to any gene: 9. This CDR3 comprises 14 residues. The CDR3 coding sequence is TGTGCCAGCACCGGCGCAGGGGGCAGAGAAAAACTGTTTTTT. Translating gives CASTGAGGREKLFF.

The gene calls are TRBV3-1 (or the pseudogene TRBV3-2) and TRBJ2-7, with 11 bases aligning to TRBD1. Germline CDR1 LGHDT, CDR2 YNNKEL (reference sequence). The CDR3 covers 14 residues. The ends lost 4 bases at V and 10 bases at J; junction bases unmatched: 9. This chain's CDR3 is CASSPTGQGGRQYF. The CDR3 region has the DNA TGTGCCAGCAGCCCAACGGGACAGGGGGGACGACAGTACTTC.

This chain uses TRBV30 with TRBJ2-5; 7 bases match TRBD1. The germline V gene encodes CDR1 GTSNPN and CDR2 SVGIG (reference sequence). With 2 bases clipped from V and 1 base from J, the junction kept 1 base outside the gene matches. This CDR3 has 13 residues. Here the CDR3 DNA reads TGTGCCTGGAGTCGGGACAGCCAAGAGACCCAGTACTTC. This encodes CAWSRDSQETQYF.

This clone has just one count. The same CDR3 can be traced to other DNA sequences in this sample. CDR3 residues: CASSPDRGPGNTIYF. CDR3 coding DNA: TGTGCCAGCTCACCCGACAGGGGGCCGGGAAACACCATATATTTT. V gene TRBV18 combines with J gene TRBJ1-3; 10 bases agree with TRBD1. Per germline, CDR1 KGHSH and CDR2 LQKENI. V dropped 3 bases and J dropped 4; count of bases not matched to a gene: 3. The CDR3 covers 15 residues.

The V call is TRBV15, the J call TRBJ2-7; weak D call: TRBD2 (6 bases). V was shortened by 1 base and J by 5 bases, with 12 bases between the two germline ends. The germline V gene has CDR1 LNHNV and CDR2 YYDKDF (reference sequence). The CDR3 extends over 14 amino acids. CDR3 sequence reads: CATSRGAGGNEQYF. The CDR3 bases are TGTGCCACCAGCAGAGGAGCGGGTGGAAACGAGCAGTACTTC.

This chain uses TRBV7-9 with TRBJ2-2; D not resolved. V dropped 0 bases and J dropped 3 bases, with 11 bases sitting between them. The germline gives CDR1 SEHNR, CDR2 FQNEAQ (reference sequence). The CDR3 has 16 amino acids. The CDR3 nucleotides read TGTGCCAGCAGCTTAGCGAATAGCAGATACACCGGGGAGCTGTTTTTT. Its translation is CASSLANSRYTGELFF.

In nucleotides, the CDR3 is TGTGCCTGGAGGAGGGCAGGGGCTAACACTGAAGCTTTCTTT. This encodes CAWRRAGANTEAFF. The J gene is TRBJ1-1, the V gene TRBV30; D is possibly TRBD1 (6 bases). This CDR3 is 14 amino acids long. Germline assignment: CDR1 GTSNPN and CDR2 SVGIG (reference sequence). V shed 3 bases and J shed 2 bases, with 13 bases lying between them.

This chain joins TRBV14 and TRBJ1-4; D unclear. The CDR3 is 15 residues long. Germline CDR1 and CDR2: SGHDN and FVKESK. V dropped 5 bases and J dropped 5 bases, with 15 bases sitting between them. The CDR3 sequence is CASSKRLEPNEKLFF. In DNA form, the CDR3 reads TGTGCCAGCAGCAAGCGGCTAGAGCCAAATGAAAAACTGTTTTTT.

This chain joins TRBV5-1 and TRBJ2-1; TRBD2 matches at 10 bases. The CDR3 is 16 residues long. Unmatched junction bases numbered 5, after V lost 0 bases and J lost 5 bases. Germline values: CDR1 SGHRS, CDR2 YFSETQ. In nucleotides, the CDR3 is TGCGCCAGCAGCTTGGTGTCCGGGACTAGCGACAATGAGCAGTTCTTC. It yields the protein CASSLVSGTSDNEQFF.

The rearrangement joins TRBV5-1 to TRBJ1-1; D gene ambiguous. Per the germline V gene, CDR1 is SGHRS and CDR2 is YFSETQ. Trimming left V 1 base short and J 0 bases short, with 10 bases between. The CDR3 covers 15 residues. The CDR3 DNA sequence: TGCGCCAGCAGCTTGACGGAGGGCATGAACACTGAAGCTTTCTTT. Its translation: CASSLTEGMNTEAFF.